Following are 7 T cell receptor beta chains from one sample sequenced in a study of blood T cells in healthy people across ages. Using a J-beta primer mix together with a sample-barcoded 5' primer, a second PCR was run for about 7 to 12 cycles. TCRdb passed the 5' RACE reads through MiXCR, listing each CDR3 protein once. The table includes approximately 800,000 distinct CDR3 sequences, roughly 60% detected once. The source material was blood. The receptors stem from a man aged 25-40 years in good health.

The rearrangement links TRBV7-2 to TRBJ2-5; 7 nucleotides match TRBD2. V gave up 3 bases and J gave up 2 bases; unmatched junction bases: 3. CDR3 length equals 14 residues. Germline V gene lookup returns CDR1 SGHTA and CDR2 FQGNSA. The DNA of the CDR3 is TGTGCCAGCAGCTTTAAAGCGGGACAAGAGACCCAGTACTTC. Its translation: CASSFKAGQETQYF.

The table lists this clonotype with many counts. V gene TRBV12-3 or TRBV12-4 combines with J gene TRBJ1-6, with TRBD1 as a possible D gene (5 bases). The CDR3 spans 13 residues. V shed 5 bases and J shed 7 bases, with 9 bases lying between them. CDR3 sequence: CASSPQGNSPLHF. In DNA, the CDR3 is TGTGCCAGCAGTCCGCAGGGAAATTCACCCCTCCACTTT.

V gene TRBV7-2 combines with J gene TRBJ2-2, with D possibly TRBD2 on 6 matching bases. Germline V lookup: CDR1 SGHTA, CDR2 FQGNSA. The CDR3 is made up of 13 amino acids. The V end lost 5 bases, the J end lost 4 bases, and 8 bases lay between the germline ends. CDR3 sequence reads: CASSVGGTGELFF. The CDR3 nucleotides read TGTGCCAGCAGCGTGGGGGGCACCGGGGAGCTGTTTTTT. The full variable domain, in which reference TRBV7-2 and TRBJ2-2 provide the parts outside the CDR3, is GAGVSQSPSNKVTEKGKDVELRCDPISGHTALYWYRQSLGQGLEFLIYFQGNSAPDKSGLPSDRFSAERTGGSVSTLTIQRTQQEDSAVYLCASSVGGTGELFFGEGSRLTVL.

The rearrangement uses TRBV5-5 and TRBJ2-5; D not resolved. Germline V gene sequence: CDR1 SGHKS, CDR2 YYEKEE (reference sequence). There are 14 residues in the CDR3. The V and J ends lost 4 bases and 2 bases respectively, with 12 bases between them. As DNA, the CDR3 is TGTGCCAGCAGCCTCCGAACTCAGCAAGAGACCCAGTACTTC. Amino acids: CASSLRTQQETQYF.

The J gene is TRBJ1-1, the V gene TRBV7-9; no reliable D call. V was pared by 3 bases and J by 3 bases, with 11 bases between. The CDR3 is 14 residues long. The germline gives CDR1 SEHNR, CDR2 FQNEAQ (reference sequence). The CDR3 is CASSFSGKYTEAFF. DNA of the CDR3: TGTGCCAGCAGCTTCAGCGGGAAATACACTGAAGCTTTCTTT.

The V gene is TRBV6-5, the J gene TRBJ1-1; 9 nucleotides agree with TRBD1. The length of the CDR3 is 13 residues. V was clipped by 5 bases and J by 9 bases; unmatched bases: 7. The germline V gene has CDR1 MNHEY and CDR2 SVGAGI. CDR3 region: CASSPGQGLQAFF. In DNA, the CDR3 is TGTGCCAGCAGTCCGGGACAGGGTCTTCAAGCTTTCTTT.

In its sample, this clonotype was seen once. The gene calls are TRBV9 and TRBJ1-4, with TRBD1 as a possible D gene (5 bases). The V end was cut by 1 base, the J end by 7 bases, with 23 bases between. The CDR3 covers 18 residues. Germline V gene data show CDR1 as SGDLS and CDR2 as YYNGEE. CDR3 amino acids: CASSVRPTPGPASEKLFF. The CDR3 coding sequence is TGTGCCAGCAGCGTAAGGCCCACTCCAGGGCCGGCGTCTGAAAAACTGTTTTTT.